One and the same sample provided the 10 T cell receptor beta chains below, sequenced in a study of metastatic and nonmetastatic thyroid tumors (dated by TCRdb to about 2020). Library preparation used PCR. For sequencing, an Illumina HiSeq 4000 was employed. TCRdb trimmed public reads at Q25 via fastp, called clones via MiXCR and kept in-frame beta chains. In this sample the table shows some 45,000 clones, about 12% of which occur a single time. The top ten clones comprise about 10% of the sample. None of the patients had been given any treatment before thyroid surgery. Material: blood. These receptors all come from a male donor with papillary thyroid cancer or a benign thyroid nodule (not recorded which). Some clones in this sample may be carry-over from other donors' samples.

As concerns this clone: A read error may account for a junction end that differs from germline. The CDR3 here is CAISLGGGRFQQYF. The CDR3 coding sequence is TGTGCCATCAGCTTAGGTGGAGGACGTTTCCAGCAGTACTTC. The J gene is TRBJ2-7, the V gene TRBV7-9; D is possibly TRBD2 (5 bases). Per germline, CDR1 SEHNR and CDR2 FQNEAQ (reference sequence). This CDR3 has 14 residues.

This clone was picked up many times. This sequence joins TRBV7-2 and TRBJ2-1; D uncertain. This CDR3 comprises 14 residues. CDR1 is SGHTA, CDR2 FQGNSA, per germline. Trimming took 5 bases from V and 3 from J, leaving 11 bases between them. DNA for the CDR3: TGTGCCAGCAGCCCACGGTTCGGCTACAATGAGCAGTTCTTC. It codes for CASSPRFGYNEQFF.

In its sample, this clone was seen many times. Possible read error: a much larger clone is one base away. The gene calls are TRBV6-2 or TRBV6-3 and TRBJ2-7; tentative D call: TRBD2 (5 bases). V dropped 7 bases and J dropped 6 bases, with 13 bases sitting between them. The length of the CDR3 is 12 residues. Germline V CDR1 and CDR2: MNHEY, SVGEGT. DNA for the CDR3: TGTGCCAGCACTCAGGAGGTGGGCGAGCAGTACTTC. Amino acids: CASTQEVGEQYF.

To note about this clone: The junction shows a germline mismatch at one end, possibly a read error. This chain uses TRBV7-7 with TRBJ2-2, with D possibly TRBD2 on 6 matching bases. This CDR3 region has 13 residues. Germline V CDR1 and CDR2: SSHAT, FNYEAQ (reference sequence). CDR3 sequence: CASSLSIGGDLFF. The CDR3 DNA is TGTGCTAGCAGCTTATCTATCGGCGGGGATCTGTTTTTT.

Ten or more counts support this clone. This chain uses TRBV20-1 with TRBJ1-2; D possibly corresponds to TRBD1 (6 bases). V lost 0 bases to trimming and J lost 3 bases, with 17 bases between them. The germline gives CDR1 DFQATT, CDR2 SNEGSKA (reference sequence). The CDR3 is 16 residues long. CDR3 DNA sequence: TGCAGTGCTAGAGATTATACACAGGGCTTATACTATGGCTACACCTTC. Its protein is CSARDYTQGLYYGYTF.

This clone came up many times. The same CDR3 can be traced to other DNA sequences in this sample. This rearrangement joins TRBV12-3 or TRBV12-4 to TRBJ2-1; D remains ambiguous. Trimming cost V 1 base and J 8 bases, with 12 bases left between them. This CDR3 is built from 14 residues. CDR3 sequence (DNA): TGTGCCAGCAGTTTAGTCTCAGGTATCCATGAGCAGTTCTTC. Residues: CASSLVSGIHEQFF.

This clone came up many times. The genes are TRBV5-4 and TRBJ2-3, with 10 nucleotides matching TRBD2. Per germline, CDR1 SGHNT and CDR2 YYREEE (reference sequence). J lost 1 base, V lost 2 bases, and 10 bases had no gene match. There are 18 residues in the CDR3. The CDR3 reads CASSFRASGSIGTDTQYF. CDR3 DNA: TGTGCCAGCAGCTTTCGGGCTAGCGGGAGTATCGGCACAGATACGCAGTATTTT.

Many counts were recorded for this clone. The chain is built from TRBV28 and TRBJ1-5; D is perhaps TRBD1 (5 bases). The CDR3 length is 13 residues. CDR1 and CDR2 from the germline V gene are MDHEN and SYDVKM. Trimming removed 6 bases from V and 3 bases from J, with 9 bases in between. The CDR3 nucleotides are TGTGCCAGCAGAAAGGGGCTCAATCAGCCCCAGCATTTT. It codes for CASRKGLNQPQHF.

This clone was counted at least ten times. The chain carries TRBV10-3 and TRBJ2-7, with D perhaps given as TRBD1 or TRBD2 (6 bases each). CDR1 and CDR2 from the germline V gene are ENHRY and SYGVKD. Trimming cost V 2 bases and J 5 bases, with 22 bases left between them. The CDR3 runs to 17 residues. CDR3 loop: CAISEVEGGGGVHEQYF. The DNA of the CDR3 is TGTGCCATCAGTGAGGTAGAGGGGGGTGGTGGGGTGCACGAGCAGTACTTC.

This chain joins TRBV6-2 or TRBV6-3 and TRBJ2-1; TRBD2 is a possible D gene (5 bases). From germline, CDR1 is MNHEY and CDR2 SVGEGT. V was clipped by 6 bases and J by 9 bases, with 15 bases between them. This CDR3 spans 13 amino acids. CDR3 DNA: TGTGCCAGCAGCAAACTAGACCACAGTGAGCAGTTCTTC. It yields the protein CASSKLDHSEQFF.